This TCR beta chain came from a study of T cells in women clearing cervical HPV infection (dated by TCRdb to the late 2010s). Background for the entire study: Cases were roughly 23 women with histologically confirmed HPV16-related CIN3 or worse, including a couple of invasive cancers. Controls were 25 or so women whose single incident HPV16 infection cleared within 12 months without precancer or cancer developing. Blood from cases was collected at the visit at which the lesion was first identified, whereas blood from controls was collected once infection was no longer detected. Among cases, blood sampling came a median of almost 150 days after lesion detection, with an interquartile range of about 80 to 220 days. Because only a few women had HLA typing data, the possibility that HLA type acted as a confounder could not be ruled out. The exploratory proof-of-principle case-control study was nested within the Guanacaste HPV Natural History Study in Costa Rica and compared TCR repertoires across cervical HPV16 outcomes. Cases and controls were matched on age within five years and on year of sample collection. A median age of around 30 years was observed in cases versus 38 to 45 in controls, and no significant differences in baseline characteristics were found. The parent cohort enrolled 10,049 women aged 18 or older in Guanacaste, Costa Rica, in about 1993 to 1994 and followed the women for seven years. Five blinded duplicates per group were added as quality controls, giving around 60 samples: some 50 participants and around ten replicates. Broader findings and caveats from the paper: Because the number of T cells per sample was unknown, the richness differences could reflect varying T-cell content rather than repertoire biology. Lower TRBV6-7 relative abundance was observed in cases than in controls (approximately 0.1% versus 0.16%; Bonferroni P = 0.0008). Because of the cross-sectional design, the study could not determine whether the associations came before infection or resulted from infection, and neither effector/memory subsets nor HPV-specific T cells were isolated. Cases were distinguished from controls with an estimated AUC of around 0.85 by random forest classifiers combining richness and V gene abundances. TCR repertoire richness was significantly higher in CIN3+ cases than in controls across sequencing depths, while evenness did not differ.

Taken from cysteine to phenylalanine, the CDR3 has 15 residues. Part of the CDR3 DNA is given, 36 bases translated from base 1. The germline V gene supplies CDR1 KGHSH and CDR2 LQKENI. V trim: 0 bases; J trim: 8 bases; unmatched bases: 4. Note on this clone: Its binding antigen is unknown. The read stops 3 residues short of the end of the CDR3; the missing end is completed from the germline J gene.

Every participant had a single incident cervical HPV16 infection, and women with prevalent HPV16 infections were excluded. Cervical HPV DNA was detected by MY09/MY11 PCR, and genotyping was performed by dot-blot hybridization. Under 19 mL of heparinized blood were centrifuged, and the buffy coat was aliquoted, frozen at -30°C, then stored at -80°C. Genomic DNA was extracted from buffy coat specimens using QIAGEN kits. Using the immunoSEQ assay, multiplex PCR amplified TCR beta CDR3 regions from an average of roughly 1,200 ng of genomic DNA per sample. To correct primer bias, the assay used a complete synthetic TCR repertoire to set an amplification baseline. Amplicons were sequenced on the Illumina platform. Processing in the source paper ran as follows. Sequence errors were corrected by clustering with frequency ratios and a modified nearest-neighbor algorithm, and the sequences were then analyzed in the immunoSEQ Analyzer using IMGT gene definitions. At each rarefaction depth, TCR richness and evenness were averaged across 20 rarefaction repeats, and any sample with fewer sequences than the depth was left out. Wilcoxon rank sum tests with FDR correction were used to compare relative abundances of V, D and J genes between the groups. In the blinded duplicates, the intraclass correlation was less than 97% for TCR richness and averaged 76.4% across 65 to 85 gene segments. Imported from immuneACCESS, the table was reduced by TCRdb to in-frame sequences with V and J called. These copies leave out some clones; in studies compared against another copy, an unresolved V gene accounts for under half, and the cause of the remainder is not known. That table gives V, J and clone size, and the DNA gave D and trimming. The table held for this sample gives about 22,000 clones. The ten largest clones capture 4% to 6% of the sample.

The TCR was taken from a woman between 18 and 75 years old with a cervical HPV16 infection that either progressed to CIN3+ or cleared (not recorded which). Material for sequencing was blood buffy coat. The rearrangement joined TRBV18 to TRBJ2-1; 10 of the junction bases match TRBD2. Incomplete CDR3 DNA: TGTGCCAGCTCACCACCAGCGGGGGGGTTCTATGAG. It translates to CASSPPAGGFYE. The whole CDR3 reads CASSPPAGGFYEQFF.